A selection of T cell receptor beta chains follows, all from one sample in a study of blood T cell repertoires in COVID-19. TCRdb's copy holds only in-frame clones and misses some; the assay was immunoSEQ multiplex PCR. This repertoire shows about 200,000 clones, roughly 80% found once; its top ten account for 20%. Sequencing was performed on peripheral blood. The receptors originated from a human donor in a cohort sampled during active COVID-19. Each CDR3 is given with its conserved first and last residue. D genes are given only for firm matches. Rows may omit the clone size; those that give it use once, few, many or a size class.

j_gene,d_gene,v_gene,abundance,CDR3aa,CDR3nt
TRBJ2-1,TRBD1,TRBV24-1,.,CATSEPGTGGGNEQFF,TGTGCCACCAGTGAGCCCGGGACAGGGGGTGGCAATGAGCAGTTCTTC
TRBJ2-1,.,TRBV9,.,CASSGGEGRAEQFF,TGTGCCAGCAGCGGGGGCGAAGGTAGGGCTGAGCAGTTCTTC
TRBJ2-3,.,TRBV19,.,CASSIWGREDTQYF,TGTGCCAGTAGTATATGGGGGCGCGAAGATACGCAGTATTTT
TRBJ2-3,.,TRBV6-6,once,CASSSGQSTDTQYF,TGTGCCAGCAGCTCCGGACAGAGCACAGATACGCAGTATTTT
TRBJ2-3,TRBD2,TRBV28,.,CASSGGTRTTDTQYF,TGTGCCAGCAGTGGCGGGACTAGAACCACAGATACGCAGTATTTT
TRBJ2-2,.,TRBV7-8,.,CASTGTSAGELFF,TGTGCCAGCACCGGGACAAGTGCCGGGGAGCTGTTTTTT
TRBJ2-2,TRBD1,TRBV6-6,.,CASSRQGASGHTGELFF,TGTGCCAGCAGTCGACAGGGGGCTAGCGGCCACACCGGGGAGCTGTTTTTT
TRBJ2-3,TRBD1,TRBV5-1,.,CASCGQGMITDTQYF,TGCGCCAGTTGCGGACAGGGTATGATCACAGATACGCAGTATTTT
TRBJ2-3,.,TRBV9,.,CASSVATGFTDTQYF,TGTGCCAGCAGCGTAGCTACAGGCTTCACAGATACGCAGTATTTT
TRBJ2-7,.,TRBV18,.,CASSPVRPGQGHEQYF,TGTGCCAGCTCACCCGTTCGTCCCGGCCAGGGCCACGAGCAGTACTTC
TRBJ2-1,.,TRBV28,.,CATRDFARNEQFF,TGTGCCACGCGAGATTTCGCACGCAATGAGCAGTTCTTC
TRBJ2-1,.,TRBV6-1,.,CASSGGGAPGSYNEQFF,TGTGCCAGCAGTGGGGGCGGGGCGCCAGGGAGCTACAATGAGCAGTTCTTC
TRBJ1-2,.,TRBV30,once,CAWSHNAGGGGYTF,TGTGCCTGGAGCCATAATGCGGGGGGCGGCGGCTACACCTTC
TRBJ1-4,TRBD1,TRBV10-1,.,CASRYTRQGTNEKLFF,TGCGCCAGCAGATATACTCGACAGGGCACTAATGAAAAACTGTTTTTT
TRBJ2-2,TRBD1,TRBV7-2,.,CASSSQGAGFGELFF,TGTGCCAGCAGCTCCCAGGGGGCAGGTTTCGGGGAGCTGTTTTTT
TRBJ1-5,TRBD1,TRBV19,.,CASQGASQPQHF,TGTGCCAGCCAGGGGGCATCTCAGCCCCAGCATTTT
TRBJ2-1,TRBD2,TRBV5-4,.,CASSSAGGNEQFF,TGTGCCAGCAGCTCGGCGGGGGGCAATGAGCAGTTCTTC
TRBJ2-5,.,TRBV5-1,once,CASSLGQVQETQYF,TGCGCCAGCAGCTTGGGACAGGTCCAAGAGACCCAGTACTTC
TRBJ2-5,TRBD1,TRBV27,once,CASSWTGFQETQYF,TGTGCCAGCAGTTGGACAGGGTTCCAAGAGACCCAGTACTTC